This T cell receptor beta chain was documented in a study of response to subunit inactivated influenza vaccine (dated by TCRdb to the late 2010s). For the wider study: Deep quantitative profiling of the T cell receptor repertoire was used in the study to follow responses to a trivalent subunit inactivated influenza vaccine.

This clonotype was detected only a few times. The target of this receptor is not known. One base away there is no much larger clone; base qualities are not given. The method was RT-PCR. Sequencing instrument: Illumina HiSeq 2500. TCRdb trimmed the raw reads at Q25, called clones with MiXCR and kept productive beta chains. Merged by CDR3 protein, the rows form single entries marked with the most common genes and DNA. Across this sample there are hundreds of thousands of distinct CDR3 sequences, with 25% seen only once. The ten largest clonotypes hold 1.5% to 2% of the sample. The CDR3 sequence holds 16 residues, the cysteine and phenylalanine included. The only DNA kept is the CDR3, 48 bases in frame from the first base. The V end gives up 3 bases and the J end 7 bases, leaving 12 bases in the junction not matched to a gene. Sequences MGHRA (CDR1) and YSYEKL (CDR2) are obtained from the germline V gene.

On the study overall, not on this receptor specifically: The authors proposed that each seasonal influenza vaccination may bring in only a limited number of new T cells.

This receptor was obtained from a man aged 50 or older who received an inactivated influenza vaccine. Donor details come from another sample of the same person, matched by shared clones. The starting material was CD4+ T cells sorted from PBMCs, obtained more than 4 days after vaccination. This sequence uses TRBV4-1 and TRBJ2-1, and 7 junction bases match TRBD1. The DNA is TGCGCCAGCAGCCACTACAGGGGACCTGCTATGAATGAGCAGTTCTTC. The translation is CASSHYRGPAMNEQFF.